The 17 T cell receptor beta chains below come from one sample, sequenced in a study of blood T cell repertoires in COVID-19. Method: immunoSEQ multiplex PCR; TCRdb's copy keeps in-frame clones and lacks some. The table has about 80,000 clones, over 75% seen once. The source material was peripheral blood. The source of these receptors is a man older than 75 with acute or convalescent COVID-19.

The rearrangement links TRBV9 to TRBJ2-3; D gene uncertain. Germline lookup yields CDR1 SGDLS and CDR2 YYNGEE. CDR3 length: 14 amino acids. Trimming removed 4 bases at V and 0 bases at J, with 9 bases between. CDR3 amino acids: CASSPVPSTDTQYF. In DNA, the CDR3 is TGTGCCAGCAGCCCTGTCCCTAGCACAGATACGCAGTATTTT.

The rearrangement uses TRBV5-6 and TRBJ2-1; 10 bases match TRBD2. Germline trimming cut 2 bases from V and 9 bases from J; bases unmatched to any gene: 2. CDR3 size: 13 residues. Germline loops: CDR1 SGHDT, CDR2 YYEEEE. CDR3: CASSFERGGEQFF. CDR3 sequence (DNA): TGTGCCAGCAGCTTCGAGCGGGGGGGTGAGCAGTTCTTC.

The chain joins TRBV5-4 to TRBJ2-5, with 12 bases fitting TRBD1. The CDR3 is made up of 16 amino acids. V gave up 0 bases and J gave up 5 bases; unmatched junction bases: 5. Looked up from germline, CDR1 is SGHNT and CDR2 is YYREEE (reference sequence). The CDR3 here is CASSLGLGQGAETQYF. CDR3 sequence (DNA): TGTGCCAGCAGCTTGGGCCTGGGACAGGGGGCTGAGACCCAGTACTTC. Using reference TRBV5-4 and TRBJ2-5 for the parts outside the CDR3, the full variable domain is ETGVTQSPTHLIKTRGQQVTLRCSSQSGHNTVSWYQQALGQGPQFIFQYYREEENGRGNFPPRFSGLQFPNYSSELNVNALELDDSALYLCASSLGLGQGAETQYFGPGTRLLVL.

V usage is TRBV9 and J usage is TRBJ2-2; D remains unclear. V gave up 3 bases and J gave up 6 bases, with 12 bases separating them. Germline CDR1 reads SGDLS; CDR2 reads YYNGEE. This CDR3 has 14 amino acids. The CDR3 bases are TGTGCCAGCAGCGGGAGTGGGTCCCCCGGGGAGCTGTTTTTT. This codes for CASSGSGSPGELFF.

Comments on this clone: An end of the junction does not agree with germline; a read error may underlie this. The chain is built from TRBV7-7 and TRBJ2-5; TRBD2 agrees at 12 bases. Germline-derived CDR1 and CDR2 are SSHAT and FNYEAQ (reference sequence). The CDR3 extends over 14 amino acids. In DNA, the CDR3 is TGTGCTAGCAGTACTAGCGGGGGGATCGAGACCCAGTACTTC. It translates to CASSTSGGIETQYF.

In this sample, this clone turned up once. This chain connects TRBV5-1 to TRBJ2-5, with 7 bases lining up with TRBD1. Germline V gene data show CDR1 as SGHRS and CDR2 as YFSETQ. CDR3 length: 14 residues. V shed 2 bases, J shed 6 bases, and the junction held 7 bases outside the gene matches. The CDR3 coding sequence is TGCGCCAGCAGCTTAGCACAGGGGTCAAAGACCCAGTACTTC. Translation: CASSLAQGSKTQYF.

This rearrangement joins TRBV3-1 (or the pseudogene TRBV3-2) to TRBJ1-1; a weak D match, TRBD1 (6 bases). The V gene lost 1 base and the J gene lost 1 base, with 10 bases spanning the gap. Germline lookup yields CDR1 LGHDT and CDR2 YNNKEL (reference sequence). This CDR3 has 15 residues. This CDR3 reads CASSQGGRGNTEAFF. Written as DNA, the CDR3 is TGTGCCAGCAGCCAAGGTGGCAGGGGGAACACTGAAGCTTTCTTT.

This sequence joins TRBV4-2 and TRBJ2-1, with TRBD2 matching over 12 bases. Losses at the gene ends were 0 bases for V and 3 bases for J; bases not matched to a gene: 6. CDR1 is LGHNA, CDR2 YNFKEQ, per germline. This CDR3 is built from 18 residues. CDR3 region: CASSQDPSGGASYNEQFF. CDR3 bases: TGTGCCAGCAGCCAAGACCCTAGCGGGGGGGCAAGCTACAATGAGCAGTTCTTC.

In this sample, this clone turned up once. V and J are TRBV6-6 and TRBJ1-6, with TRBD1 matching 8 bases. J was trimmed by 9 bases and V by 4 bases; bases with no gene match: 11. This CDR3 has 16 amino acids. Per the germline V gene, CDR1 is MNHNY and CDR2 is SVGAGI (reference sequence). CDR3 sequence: CASSSHQGASSSPLHF. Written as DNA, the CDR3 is TGTGCCAGCAGTTCACACCAGGGGGCTAGTAGTTCACCCCTCCACTTT.

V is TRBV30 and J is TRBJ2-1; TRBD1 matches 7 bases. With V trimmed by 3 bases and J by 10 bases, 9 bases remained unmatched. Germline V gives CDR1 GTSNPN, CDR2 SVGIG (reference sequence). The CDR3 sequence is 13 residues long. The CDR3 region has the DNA TGTGCCTGGAGGAAGACAGGGAGTGGGGAGCAGTTCTTC. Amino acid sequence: CAWRKTGSGEQFF.

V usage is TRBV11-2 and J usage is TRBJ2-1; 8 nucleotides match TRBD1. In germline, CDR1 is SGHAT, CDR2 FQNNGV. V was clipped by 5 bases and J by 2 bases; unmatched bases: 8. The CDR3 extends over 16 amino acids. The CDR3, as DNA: TGTGCCAGCAGCCGCGTGGCGGACAGGGCCTACAATGAGCAGTTCTTC. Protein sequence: CASSRVADRAYNEQFF.

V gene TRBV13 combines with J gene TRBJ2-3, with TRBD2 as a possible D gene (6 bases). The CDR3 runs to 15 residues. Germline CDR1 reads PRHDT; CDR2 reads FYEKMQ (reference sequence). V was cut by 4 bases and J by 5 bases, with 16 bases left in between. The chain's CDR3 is CASSSRWRVKDTQYF. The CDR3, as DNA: TGTGCCAGCAGCTCCCGGTGGAGGGTAAAAGATACGCAGTATTTT.

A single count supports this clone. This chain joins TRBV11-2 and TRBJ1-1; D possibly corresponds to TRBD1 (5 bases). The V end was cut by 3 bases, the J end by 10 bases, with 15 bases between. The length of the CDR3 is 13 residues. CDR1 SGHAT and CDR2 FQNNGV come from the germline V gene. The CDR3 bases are TGTGCCAGCAGCTTGACCTACCCGGGGGGAGCTTTCTTT. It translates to CASSLTYPGGAFF.

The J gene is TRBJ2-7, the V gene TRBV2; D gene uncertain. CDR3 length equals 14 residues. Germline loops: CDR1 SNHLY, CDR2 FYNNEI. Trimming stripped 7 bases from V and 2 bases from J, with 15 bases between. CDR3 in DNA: TGTGCCAGCAAAAGAGGCTCTGGAGCCTACGAGCAGTACTTC. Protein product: CASKRGSGAYEQYF.

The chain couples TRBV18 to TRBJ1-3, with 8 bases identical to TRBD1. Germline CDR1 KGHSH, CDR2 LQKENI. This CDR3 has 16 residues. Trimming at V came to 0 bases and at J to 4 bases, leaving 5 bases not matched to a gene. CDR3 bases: TGTGCCAGCTCACCACCGGCCAGGGGGCGAGGAAACACCATATATTTT. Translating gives CASSPPARGRGNTIYF.

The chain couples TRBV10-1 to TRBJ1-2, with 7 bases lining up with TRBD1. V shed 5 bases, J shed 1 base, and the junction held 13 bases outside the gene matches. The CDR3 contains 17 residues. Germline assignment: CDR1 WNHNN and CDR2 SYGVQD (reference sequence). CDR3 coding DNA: TGCGCCAGCAGTCAAGATGATGGACAGGCAAATAACTATGGCTACACCTTC. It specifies CASSQDDGQANNYGYTF.

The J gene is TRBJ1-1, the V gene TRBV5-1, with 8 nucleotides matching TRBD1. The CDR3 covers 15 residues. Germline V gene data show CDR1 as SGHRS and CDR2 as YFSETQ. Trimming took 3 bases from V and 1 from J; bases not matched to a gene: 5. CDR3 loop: CASSSRTGWNTEAFF. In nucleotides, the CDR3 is TGCGCCAGCAGCTCCCGGACAGGGTGGAACACTGAAGCTTTCTTT.